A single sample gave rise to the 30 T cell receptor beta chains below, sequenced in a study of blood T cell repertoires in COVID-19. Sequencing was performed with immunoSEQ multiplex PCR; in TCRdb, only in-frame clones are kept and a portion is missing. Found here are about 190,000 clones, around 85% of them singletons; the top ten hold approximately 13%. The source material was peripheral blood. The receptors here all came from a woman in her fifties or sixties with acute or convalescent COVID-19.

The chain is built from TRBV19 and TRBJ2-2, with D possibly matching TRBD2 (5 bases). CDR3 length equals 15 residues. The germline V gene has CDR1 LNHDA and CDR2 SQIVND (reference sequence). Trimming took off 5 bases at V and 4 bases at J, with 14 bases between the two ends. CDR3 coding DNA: TGTGCCAGTAGTCCCCGGACTTTGACCACCGGGGAGCTGTTTTTT. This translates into CASSPRTLTTGELFF.

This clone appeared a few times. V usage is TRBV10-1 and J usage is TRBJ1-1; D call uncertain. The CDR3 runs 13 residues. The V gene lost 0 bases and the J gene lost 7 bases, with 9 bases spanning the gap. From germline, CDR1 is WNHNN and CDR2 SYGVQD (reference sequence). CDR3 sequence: CASSESGGGEAFF. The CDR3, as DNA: TGCGCCAGCAGTGAGTCGGGAGGCGGTGAAGCTTTCTTT.

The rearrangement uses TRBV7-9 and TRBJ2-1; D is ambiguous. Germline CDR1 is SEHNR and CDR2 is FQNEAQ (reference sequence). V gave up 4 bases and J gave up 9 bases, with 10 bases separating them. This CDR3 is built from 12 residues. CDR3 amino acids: CASSSIAPEQFF. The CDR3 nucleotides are TGTGCCAGCAGCTCTATCGCGCCTGAGCAGTTCTTC.

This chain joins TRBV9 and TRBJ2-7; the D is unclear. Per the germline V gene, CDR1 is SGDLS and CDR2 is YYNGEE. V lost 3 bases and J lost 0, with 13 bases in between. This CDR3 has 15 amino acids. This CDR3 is CASSENAPSSYEQYF. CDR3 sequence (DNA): TGTGCCAGCAGCGAAAACGCCCCGAGCTCCTACGAGCAGTACTTC.

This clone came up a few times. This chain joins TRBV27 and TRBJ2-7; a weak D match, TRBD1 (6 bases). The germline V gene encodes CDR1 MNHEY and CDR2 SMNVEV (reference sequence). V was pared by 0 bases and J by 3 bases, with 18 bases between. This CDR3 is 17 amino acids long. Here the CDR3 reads CASSLSFRGAGNYEQYF. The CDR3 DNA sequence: TGTGCCAGCAGTTTATCATTCAGGGGCGCAGGGAACTACGAGCAGTACTTC.

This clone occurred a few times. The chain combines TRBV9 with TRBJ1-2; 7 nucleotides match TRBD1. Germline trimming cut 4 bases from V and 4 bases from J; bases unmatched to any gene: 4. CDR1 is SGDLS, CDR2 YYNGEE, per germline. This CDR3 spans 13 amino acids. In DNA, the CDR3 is TGTGCCAGCAGCCGACAGGGCGGCTATGGCTACACCTTC. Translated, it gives CASSRQGGYGYTF.

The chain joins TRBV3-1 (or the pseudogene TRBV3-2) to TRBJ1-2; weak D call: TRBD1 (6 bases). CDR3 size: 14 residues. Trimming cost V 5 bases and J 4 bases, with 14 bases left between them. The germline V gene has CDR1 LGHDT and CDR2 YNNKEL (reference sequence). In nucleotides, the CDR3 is TGTGCCAGCAGCTTCTACAGGGAAAGCTATGGCTACACCTTC. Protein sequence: CASSFYRESYGYTF.

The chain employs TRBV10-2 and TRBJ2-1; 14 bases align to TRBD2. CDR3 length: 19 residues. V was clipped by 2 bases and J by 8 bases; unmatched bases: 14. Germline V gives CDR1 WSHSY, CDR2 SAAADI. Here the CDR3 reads CASSERLAGGPGRGDEQFF. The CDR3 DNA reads TGCGCCAGCAGTGAGAGACTAGCGGGGGGGCCCGGGAGAGGCGATGAGCAGTTCTTC.

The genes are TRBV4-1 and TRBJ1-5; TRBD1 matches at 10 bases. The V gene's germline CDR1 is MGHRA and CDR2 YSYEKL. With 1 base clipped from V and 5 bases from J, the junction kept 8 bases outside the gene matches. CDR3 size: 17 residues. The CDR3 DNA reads TGCGCCAGCAGCCAAGTCCCGGGACAGGGGTCCGATCAGCCCCAGCATTTT. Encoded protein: CASSQVPGQGSDQPQHF.

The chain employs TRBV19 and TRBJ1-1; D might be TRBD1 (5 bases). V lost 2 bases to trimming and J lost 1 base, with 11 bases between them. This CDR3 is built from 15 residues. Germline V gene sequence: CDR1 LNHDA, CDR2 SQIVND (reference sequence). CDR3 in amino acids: CASSIKGLKNTEAFF. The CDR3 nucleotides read TGTGCCAGTAGTATAAAGGGACTTAAGAACACTGAAGCTTTCTTT.

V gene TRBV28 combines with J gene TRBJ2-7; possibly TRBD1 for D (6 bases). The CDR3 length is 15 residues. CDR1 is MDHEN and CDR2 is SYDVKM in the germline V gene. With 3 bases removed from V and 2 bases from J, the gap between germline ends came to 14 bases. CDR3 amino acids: CASSLAGERAYEQYF. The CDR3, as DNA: TGTGCCAGCAGTTTGGCAGGGGAGAGGGCCTACGAGCAGTACTTC.

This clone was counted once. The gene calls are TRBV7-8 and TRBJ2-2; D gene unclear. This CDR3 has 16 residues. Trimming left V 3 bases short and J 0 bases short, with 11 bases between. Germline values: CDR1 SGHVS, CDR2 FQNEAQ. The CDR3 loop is CASSLSRSANTGELFF. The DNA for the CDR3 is TGTGCCAGCAGCTTGTCGCGGAGCGCGAACACCGGGGAGCTGTTTTTT. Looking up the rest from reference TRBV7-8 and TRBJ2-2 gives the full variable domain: GAGVSQSPRYKVAKRGQDVALRCDPISGHVSLFWYQQALGQGPEFLTYFQNEAQLDKSGLPSDRFFAERPEGSVSTLKIQRTQQEDSAVYLCASSLSRSANTGELFFGEGSRLTVL.

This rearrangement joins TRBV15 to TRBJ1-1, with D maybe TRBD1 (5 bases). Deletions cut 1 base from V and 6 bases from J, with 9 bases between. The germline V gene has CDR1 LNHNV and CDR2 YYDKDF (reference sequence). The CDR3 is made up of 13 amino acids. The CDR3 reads CATSRGGDSEAFF. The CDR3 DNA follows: TGTGCCACCAGCAGAGGAGGGGACTCTGAAGCTTTCTTT. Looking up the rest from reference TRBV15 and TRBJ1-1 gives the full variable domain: DAMVIQNPRYQVTQFGKPVTLSCSQTLNHNVMYWYQQKSSQAPKLLFHYYDKDFNNEADTPDNFQSRRPNTSFCFLDIRSPGLGDTAMYLCATSRGGDSEAFFGQGTRLTVV.

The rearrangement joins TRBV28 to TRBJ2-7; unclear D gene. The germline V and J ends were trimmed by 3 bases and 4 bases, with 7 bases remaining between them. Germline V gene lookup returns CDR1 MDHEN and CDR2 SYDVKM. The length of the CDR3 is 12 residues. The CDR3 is CASSFFMYEQYF. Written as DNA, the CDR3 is TGTGCCAGCAGTTTTTTCATGTACGAGCAGTACTTC.

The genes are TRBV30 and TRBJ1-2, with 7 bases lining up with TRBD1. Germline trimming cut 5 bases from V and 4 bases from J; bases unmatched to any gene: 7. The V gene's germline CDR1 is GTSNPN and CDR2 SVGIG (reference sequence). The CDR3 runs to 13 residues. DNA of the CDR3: TGTGCCTGGGCCCGGGACAGCATCTATGGCTACACCTTC. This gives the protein CAWARDSIYGYTF.

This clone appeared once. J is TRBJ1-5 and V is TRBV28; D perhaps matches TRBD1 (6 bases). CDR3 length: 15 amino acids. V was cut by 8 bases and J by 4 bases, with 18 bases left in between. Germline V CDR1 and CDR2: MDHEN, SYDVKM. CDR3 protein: CASLPSGRGNQPQHF. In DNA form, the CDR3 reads TGTGCCAGCCTACCATCTGGCAGGGGAAATCAGCCCCAGCATTTT.

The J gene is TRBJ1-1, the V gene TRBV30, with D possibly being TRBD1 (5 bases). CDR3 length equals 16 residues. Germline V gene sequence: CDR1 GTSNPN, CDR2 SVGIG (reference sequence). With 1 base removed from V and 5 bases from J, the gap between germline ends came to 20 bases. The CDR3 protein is CAWSDSGRQGRTEAFF. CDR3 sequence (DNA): TGTGCCTGGAGTGACTCGGGTCGTCAGGGAAGGACTGAAGCTTTCTTT.

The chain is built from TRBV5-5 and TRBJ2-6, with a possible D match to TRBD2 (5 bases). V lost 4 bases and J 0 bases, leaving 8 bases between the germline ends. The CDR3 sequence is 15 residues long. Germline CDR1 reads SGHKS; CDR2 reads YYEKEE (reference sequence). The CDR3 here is CASSPRGSGANVLTF. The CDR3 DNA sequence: TGTGCCAGCAGCCCCCGGGGCTCTGGGGCCAACGTCCTGACTTTC.

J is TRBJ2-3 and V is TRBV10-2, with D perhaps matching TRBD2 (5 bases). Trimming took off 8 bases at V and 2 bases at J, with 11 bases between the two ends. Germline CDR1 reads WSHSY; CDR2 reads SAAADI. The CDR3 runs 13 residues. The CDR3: CASRGYYTDTQYF. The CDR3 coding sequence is TGCGCCAGCCGGGGATATTACACAGATACGCAGTATTTT.

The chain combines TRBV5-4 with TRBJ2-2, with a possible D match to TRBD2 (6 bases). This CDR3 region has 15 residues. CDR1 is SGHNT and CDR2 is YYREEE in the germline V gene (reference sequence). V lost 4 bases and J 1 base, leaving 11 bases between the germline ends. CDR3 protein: CASSVPGGNTGELFF. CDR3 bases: TGTGCCAGCAGCGTCCCCGGGGGGAACACCGGGGAGCTGTTTTTT.

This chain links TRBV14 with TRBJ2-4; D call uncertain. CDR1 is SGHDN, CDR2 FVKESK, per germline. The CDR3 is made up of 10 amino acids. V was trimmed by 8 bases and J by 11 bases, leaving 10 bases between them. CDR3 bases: TGTGCCAGCCCCCCGCCGGTTCAGTACTTC. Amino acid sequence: CASPPPVQYF.

The DNA for the CDR3 is TGTGCCAGCAGTTGGGGCAGCTTAAACACTGAAGCTTTCTTT. Translated: CASSWGSLNTEAFF. The gene calls are TRBV6-5 and TRBJ1-1, with a tentative D call TRBD1 (5 bases). The ends were cut back, 4 bases at V and 2 bases at J, with 11 bases in the middle. CDR3 length: 14 residues. Germline CDR1 and CDR2: MNHEY and SVGAGI.

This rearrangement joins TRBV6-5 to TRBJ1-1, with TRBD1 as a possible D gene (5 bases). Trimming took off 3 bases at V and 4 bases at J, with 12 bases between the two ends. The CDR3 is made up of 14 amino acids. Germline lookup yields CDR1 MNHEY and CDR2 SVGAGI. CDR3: CASSYQGTTTEAFF. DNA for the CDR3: TGTGCCAGCAGTTATCAGGGTACGACCACTGAAGCTTTCTTT.

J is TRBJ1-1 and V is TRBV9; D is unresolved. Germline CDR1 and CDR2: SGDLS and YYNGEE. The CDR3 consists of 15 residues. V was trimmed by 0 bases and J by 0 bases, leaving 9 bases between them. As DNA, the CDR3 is TGTGCCAGCAGCGTAGGGCATCTCATGAACACTGAAGCTTTCTTT. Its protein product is CASSVGHLMNTEAFF.

CDR3 region: CASSFGGAGEQFF. CDR3 sequence (DNA): TGCGCCAGCAGCTTCGGAGGGGCGGGTGAGCAGTTCTTC. This rearrangement joins TRBV5-1 to TRBJ2-1; possibly TRBD2 for D (6 bases). V was clipped by 2 bases and J by 9 bases, with 12 bases between them. The CDR3 length is 13 residues. Germline-derived CDR1 and CDR2 are SGHRS and YFSETQ.

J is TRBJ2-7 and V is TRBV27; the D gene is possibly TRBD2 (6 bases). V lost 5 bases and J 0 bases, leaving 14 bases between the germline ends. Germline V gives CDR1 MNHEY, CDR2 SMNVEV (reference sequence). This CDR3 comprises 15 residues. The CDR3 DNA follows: TGTGCCAGCAGTCGCTCCGGGACTGTCTCCTACGAGCAGTACTTC. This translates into CASSRSGTVSYEQYF.

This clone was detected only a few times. The CDR3 DNA follows: TGTGCCAGCAGGTGGGACAACCATAATTCACCCCTCCACTTT. It codes for CASRWDNHNSPLHF. V usage is TRBV6-5 and J usage is TRBJ1-6; weak D call: TRBD1 (6 bases). Per germline, CDR1 MNHEY and CDR2 SVGAGI. Trimming removed 6 bases from V and 5 bases from J, with 11 bases in between. This CDR3 has 14 residues.

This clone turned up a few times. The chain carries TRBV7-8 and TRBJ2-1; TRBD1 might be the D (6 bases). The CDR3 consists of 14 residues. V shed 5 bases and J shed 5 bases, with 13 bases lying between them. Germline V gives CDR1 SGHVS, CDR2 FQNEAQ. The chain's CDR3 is CASSIRDKNNEQFF. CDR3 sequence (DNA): TGTGCCAGCAGCATACGGGACAAAAACAATGAGCAGTTCTTC.

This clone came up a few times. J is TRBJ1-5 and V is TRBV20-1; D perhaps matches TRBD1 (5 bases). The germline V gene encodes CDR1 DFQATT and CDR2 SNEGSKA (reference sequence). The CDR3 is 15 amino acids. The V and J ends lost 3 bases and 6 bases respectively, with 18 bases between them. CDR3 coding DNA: TGCAGTGCTAGTATTAAGGTAGGGCAGGGTCAGCCCCAGCATTTT. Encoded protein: CSASIKVGQGQPQHF.

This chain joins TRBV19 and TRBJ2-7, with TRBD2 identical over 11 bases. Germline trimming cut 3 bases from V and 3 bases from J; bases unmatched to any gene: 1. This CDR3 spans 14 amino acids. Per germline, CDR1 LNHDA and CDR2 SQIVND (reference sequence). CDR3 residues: CASSMTSGNYEQYF. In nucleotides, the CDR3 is TGTGCCAGTAGTATGACTAGCGGGAACTACGAGCAGTACTTC.